This T cell receptor (beta chain) was sequenced in a study of beta chain features in type 1 diabetes. Study details: Healthy donors and patients had similar age, gender and cell yields. General observations from the study: A moderate, significant TCRB CDR3 shortening appeared in type 1 diabetes across four CD4+ subsets.

Researchers reported sorting CD4+ naive, central memory, regulatory and stem cell-like memory cells via CD45RO/CCR7/CD25/CD127/CD95/CD27. The CDR3 extends over 12 amino acids. CDR1 is MGHDK, CDR2 SYGVNS, per germline. This clone turned up a few times. What it binds is unknown. The junction departs from the called germline gene at one end, perhaps through a read error. The investigators reverse transcribed all of the isolated RNA, so they sequenced expressed TCRB transcripts. Profiling relied on immunoSEQ multiplex PCR, and the TCRdb table lists in-frame clones only, not all of them. Counted here are almost 350,000 clones, around 9.3% occurring once; the ten biggest clones make up roughly 1%.

The chain employs TRBV25-1 and TRBJ2-7, with TRBD2 as a possible D gene (6 bases). Material: central memory CD4+ T cells from blood. The sequence was collected from a man aged 30 to 45 with type 1 diabetes. Here the CDR3 DNA reads TGTGCCAGCAGTGAATATAGGAGGGAAAACCGCTTC. It yields the protein CASSEYRRENRF.